This T cell receptor (beta chain) was obtained from a study of cytomegalovirus exposure and HLA in healthy donors. In the PCR, 60 Vbeta and 13 Jbeta primers were used. This table comes from immunoSEQ multiplex PCR, and its TCRdb copy is limited to in-frame clones, with some not included. The repertoire has about 140,000 clones, around 77% of them found once; the top ten carry 2% to 2.5%. The ends were cut back, 4 bases at V and 3 bases at J, with 15 bases in the middle. CDR1 and CDR2 from the germline V gene are SGHDT and YYEEEE. This CDR3 contains 15 residues. This TCR came from a man aged 30-40 years in good health and CMV-seronegative. V usage is TRBV5-6 and J usage is TRBJ2-3, with D possibly being TRBD1 (6 bases). Material: PBMCs. The CDR3: CASSHPPTGTDTQYF. The CDR3 region has the DNA TGTGCCAGCAGCCACCCACCCACAGGGACAGATACGCAGTATTTT.